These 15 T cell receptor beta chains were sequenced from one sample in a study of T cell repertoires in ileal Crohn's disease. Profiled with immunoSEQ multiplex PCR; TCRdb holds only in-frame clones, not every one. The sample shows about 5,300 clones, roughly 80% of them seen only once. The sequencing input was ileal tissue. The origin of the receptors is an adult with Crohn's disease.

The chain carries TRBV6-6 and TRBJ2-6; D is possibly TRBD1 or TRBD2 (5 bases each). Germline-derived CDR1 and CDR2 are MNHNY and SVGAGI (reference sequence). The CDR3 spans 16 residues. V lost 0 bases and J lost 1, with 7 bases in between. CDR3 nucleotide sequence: TGTGCCAGCAGTTACTCGGGGGTATCTGGGGCCAACGTCCTGACTTTC. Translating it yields CASSYSGVSGANVLTF.

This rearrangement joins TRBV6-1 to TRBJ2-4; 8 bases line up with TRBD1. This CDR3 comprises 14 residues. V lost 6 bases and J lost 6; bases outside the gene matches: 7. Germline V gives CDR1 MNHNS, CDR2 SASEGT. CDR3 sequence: CASSIGTGGNIQYF. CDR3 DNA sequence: TGTGCCAGCAGCATAGGGACAGGCGGAAACATTCAGTACTTC.

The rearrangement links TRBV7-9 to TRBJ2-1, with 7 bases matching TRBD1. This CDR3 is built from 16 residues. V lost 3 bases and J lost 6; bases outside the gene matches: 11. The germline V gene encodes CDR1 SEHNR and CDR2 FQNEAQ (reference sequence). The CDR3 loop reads CASSFPRDSSGNEQFF. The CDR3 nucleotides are TGTGCCAGCAGCTTTCCCCGGGACAGTTCGGGCAATGAGCAGTTCTTC.

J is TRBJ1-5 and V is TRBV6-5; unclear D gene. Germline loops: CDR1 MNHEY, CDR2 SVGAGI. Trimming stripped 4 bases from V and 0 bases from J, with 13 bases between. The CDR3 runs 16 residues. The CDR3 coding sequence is TGTGCCAGCAGTTCGGACCTGGGATATAGCAATCAGCCCCAGCATTTT. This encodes CASSSDLGYSNQPQHF.

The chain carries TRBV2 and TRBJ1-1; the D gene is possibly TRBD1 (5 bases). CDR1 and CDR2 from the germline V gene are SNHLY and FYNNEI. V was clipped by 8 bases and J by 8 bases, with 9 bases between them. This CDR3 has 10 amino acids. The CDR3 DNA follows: TGTGCCAGCGGCAGGGTGGAAGCTTTCTTT. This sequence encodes CASGRVEAFF.

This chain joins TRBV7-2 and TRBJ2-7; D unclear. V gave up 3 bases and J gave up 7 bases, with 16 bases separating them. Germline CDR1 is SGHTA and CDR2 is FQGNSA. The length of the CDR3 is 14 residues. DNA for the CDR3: TGTGCCAGCAGCTTCGCCCCCTCCTTGTCAGAGCAGTACTTC. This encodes CASSFAPSLSEQYF.

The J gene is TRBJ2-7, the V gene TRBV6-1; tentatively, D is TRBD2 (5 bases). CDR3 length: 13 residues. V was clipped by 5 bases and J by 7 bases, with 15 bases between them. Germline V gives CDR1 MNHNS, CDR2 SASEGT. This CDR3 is CASSSTTPGEQYF. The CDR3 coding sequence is TGTGCCAGCAGTTCGACTACCCCGGGTGAGCAGTACTTC.

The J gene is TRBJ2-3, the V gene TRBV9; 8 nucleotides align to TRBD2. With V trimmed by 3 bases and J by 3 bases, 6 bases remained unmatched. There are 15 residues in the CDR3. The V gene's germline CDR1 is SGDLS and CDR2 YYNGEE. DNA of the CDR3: TGTGCCAGCAGCGCACCGGGACTAGGAACAGATACGCAGTATTTT. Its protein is CASSAPGLGTDTQYF.

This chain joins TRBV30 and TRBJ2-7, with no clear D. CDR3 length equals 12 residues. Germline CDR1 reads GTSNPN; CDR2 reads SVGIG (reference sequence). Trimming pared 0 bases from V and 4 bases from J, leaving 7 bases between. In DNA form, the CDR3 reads TGTGCCTGGAGTGTAGGTGTATACGAGCAGTACTTC. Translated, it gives CAWSVGVYEQYF.

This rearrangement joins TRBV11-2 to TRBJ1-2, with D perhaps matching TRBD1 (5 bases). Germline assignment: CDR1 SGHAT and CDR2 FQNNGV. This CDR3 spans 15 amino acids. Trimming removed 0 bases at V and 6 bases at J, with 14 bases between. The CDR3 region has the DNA TGTGCCAGCAGCTTAGAGTGGGCGCGGGGGGATGGCTACACCTTC. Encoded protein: CASSLEWARGDGYTF.

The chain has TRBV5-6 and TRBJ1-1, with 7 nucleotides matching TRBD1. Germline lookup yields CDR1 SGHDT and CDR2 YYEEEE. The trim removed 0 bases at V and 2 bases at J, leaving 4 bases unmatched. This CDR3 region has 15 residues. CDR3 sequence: CASSLADRANTEAFF. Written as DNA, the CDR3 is TGTGCCAGCAGCTTGGCCGACAGGGCAAACACTGAAGCTTTCTTT.

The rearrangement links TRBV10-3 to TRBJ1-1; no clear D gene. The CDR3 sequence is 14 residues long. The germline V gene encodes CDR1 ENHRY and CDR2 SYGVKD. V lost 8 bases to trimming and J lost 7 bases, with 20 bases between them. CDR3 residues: CAIAPYREGHEAFF. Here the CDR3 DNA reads TGTGCCATCGCCCCCTATCGGGAGGGCCATGAAGCTTTCTTT.

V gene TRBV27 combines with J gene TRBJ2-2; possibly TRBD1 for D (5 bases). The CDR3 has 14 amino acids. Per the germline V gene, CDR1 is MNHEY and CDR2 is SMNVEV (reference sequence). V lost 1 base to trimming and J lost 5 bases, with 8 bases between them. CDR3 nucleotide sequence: TGTGCCAGCAGTTTATTCCGACAGACCGGGGAGCTGTTTTTT. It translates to CASSLFRQTGELFF.

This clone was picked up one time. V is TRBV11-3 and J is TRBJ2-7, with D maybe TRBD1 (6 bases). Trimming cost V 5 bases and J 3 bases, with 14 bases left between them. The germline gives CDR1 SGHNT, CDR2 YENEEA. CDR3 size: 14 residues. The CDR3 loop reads CASSPGQGYYEQYF. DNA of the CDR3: TGTGCCAGCAGCCCCGGGCAGGGGTACTACGAGCAGTACTTC. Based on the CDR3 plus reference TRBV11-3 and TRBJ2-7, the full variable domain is EAGVVQSPRYKIIEKKQPVAFWCNPISGHNTLYWYLQNLGQGPELLIRYENEEAVDDSQLPKDRFSAERLKGVDSTLKIQPAELGDSAVYLCASSPGQGYYEQYFGPGTRLTVT.

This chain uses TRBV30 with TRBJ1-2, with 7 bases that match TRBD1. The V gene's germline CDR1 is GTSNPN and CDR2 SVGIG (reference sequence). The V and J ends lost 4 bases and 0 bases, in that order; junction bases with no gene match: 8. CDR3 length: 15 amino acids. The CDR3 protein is CAWTSFGTANYGYTF. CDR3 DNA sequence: TGTGCCTGGACTTCTTTCGGGACAGCTAACTATGGCTACACCTTC.